This TCR beta chain derives from a study of tumour-infiltrating T cells in Burkitt lymphoma. About the study: Survival, overall and progression-free, tracked with productive clonality.

TCRdb's table, derived via immunoSEQ multiplex PCR, lists solely in-frame clones and lacks some. The sample includes over 4,000 clones, about 25% of them seen just once. Sequencing input: tumor tissue. The sequence derives from a human donor with diffuse large B-cell lymphoma.

This CDR3 is CASSYLAGKQFF. The DNA of the CDR3 is TGTGCCAGCAGTTACTTAGCCGGGAAGCAGTTCTTC. The chain is built from TRBV6-5 and TRBJ2-1; tentatively, D is TRBD2 (5 bases). The germline V gene has CDR1 MNHEY and CDR2 SVGAGI. Trimming stripped 1 base from V and 11 bases from J, with 9 bases between. The CDR3 has 12 amino acids.